This T cell receptor (beta chain) was documented in a study of T cells after posttransplantation cyclophosphamide. Findings of the study overall: After PTCy, TRB diversity resembled that of CNI/methotrexate controls. Later post-transplant blood repertoires were often dominated by donor CD8+ memory clones.

The CDR3 is 14 residues long. Germline CDR1 and CDR2: SNHLY and FYNNEI. V shed 6 bases and J 7 bases; nucleotides not matched to a gene: 9. Notes on this clone: The target antigen is unknown.

Profiled with immunoSEQ multiplex PCR; TCRdb holds only in-frame clones, not every one. This table holds 4,500 to 5,000 clones, roughly 82% found once. A marrow graft followed busulfan-fludarabine conditioning, with cyclophosphamide on days +3 and +4. The sample was PBMCs, taken 86 days after allogeneic stem cell transplant with posttransplant cyclophosphamide. The chain employs TRBV2 and TRBJ2-1; TRBD1 aligns across 7 bases. The sequence was collected from a male patient between 45 and 59 years old who received an allogeneic stem cell transplant from an unrelated donor, was CMV-positive, and had acute GVHD only. The graft donor may have contributed some T cells. CDR3 protein: CASSDLLQGNEQFF. DNA for the CDR3: TGTGCCAGCAGCGATCTCCTACAGGGGAATGAGCAGTTCTTC.